What follows are 7 T cell receptor beta chains derived from one specimen sequenced in a study of CD8 T cells in Susac syndrome. cDNA came from about 0.5 to 1 ug RNA primed by random hexamers. One entry per CDR3 protein, called by TCRdb with MiXCR from the immunoSEQ multiplex PCR reads. The data contain about 140,000 distinct CDR3 sequences, 85% to 95% of them singletons. Sequenced sample: CD4+ T cells from PBMCs. The receptors were gathered from a human donor with multiple sclerosis.

The chain joins TRBV24-1 to TRBJ2-1; D ambiguous. The germline gives CDR1 KGHDR, CDR2 SFDVKD. The length of the CDR3 is 14 residues. Trimming pared 3 bases from V and 5 bases from J, leaving 10 bases between. The CDR3, as DNA: TGTGCCACCAGTGATGCTGGACGGGACAATGAGCAGTTCTTC. Translated, it gives CATSDAGRDNEQFF.

The chain links TRBV7-9 to TRBJ1-2; 7 bases agree with TRBD1. Trimming at V came to 3 bases and at J to 0 bases, leaving 4 bases not matched to a gene. The CDR3 is 15 residues long. Germline assignment: CDR1 SEHNR and CDR2 FQNEAQ (reference sequence). CDR3 amino acids: CASSFDDRANYGYTF. CDR3 sequence (DNA): TGTGCCAGCAGCTTTGATGACAGGGCTAACTATGGCTACACCTTC.

The chain has TRBV28 and TRBJ1-1; D is ambiguous. This CDR3 is built from 13 residues. Trimming left V 8 bases short and J 0 bases short, with 10 bases between. Per germline, CDR1 MDHEN and CDR2 SYDVKM. The CDR3, as DNA: TGTGCCAGCGAAGGGTATATGAACACTGAAGCTTTCTTT. The encoded protein is CASEGYMNTEAFF.

The V and J genes are TRBV4-1 and TRBJ2-7; D is possibly TRBD1 (6 bases). Looked up from germline, CDR1 is MGHRA and CDR2 is YSYEKL. This CDR3 is built from 17 residues. Trimming pared 2 bases from V and 0 bases from J, leaving 17 bases between. The CDR3 nucleotides are TGCGCCAGCAGCCAAACTACCGGGACACGCAGCTCCTACGAGCAGTACTTC. Translating gives CASSQTTGTRSSYEQYF.

The chain recombines TRBV15 with TRBJ2-7; 8 bases are shared with TRBD1. V shed 1 base, J shed 2 bases, and the junction held 10 bases outside the gene matches. The CDR3 runs to 17 residues. Germline-derived CDR1 and CDR2 are LNHNV and YYDKDF (reference sequence). The DNA of the CDR3 is TGTGCCACCAGCAGAGCCCCGGACAGGGACGGTACCTACGAGCAGTACTTC. Translation: CATSRAPDRDGTYEQYF.

J is TRBJ2-2 and V is TRBV29-1; 14 bases match TRBD2. Trimming at V came to 7 bases and at J to 5 bases, leaving 9 bases not matched to a gene. Germline loops: CDR1 SQVTM, CDR2 ANQGSEA. The CDR3 has 16 amino acids. CDR3 amino acids: CSAKGTSGRGTGELFF. For the CDR3, the DNA is TGCAGCGCTAAAGGGACTAGCGGGAGAGGTACCGGGGAGCTGTTTTTT.

The chain is built from TRBV7-9 and TRBJ1-2; 8 nucleotides line up with TRBD1. There are 16 residues in the CDR3. V dropped 5 bases and J dropped 4; count of bases not matched to a gene: 12. CDR1 SEHNR and CDR2 FQNEAQ come from the germline V gene (reference sequence). The CDR3 loop reads CASSPNSGTGIYGYTF. The CDR3 region has the DNA TGTGCCAGCAGCCCAAACTCCGGGACAGGAATCTATGGCTACACCTTC.